What follows are 16 T cell receptor beta chains derived from one specimen sequenced in a study of T cells in Graves' hyperthyroidism and ophthalmopathy. Amplified TCR beta CDR3 regions derived from RNA transcripts. Carried out on the TCR CDR3, a first-round RT-PCR used the HTBI primer set. TCRdb ran MiXCR on the multiplex PCR reads and lists one entry per CDR3 protein. The sample has hundreds of thousands of distinct CDR3 sequences; more than 30% are singletons. Source material: blood. These receptors originate from a man younger than 35 with Graves' hyperthyroidism.

This clonotype was observed a single time. J is TRBJ2-7 and V is TRBV10-1, with TRBD2 identical over 12 bases. CDR1 WNHNN and CDR2 SYGVQD come from the germline V gene (reference sequence). The junction had 4 bases not matched to a gene; V was cut back by 3 bases and J by 4 bases. The CDR3 totals 15 residues. The CDR3 DNA is TGCGCCAGCAGTGACACTAGCGGGAGGCAGTACGAGCAGTACTTC. Protein: CASSDTSGRQYEQYF.

The chain combines TRBV7-3 with TRBJ2-7; D gene ambiguous. Near its end, the DNA agrees better with TRBJ2-1, so the J call may be wrong. Germline V gene lookup returns CDR1 SGHTA and CDR2 FQGTGA. The CDR3 loop spans 13 amino acids. The DNA of the CDR3 is TGTGCCAGCAGCTTGGCGCAGGCGAATGAGCAGTTCTTC. It is translated as CASSLAQANEQFF.

Ten or more counts support this clonotype. The chain combines TRBV15 with TRBJ2-7; tentatively, D is TRBD1 or TRBD2 (5 bases each). The germline CDR1 and CDR2 sequences are LNHNV and YYDKDF (reference sequence). This CDR3 is 14 amino acids long. V lost 5 bases and J lost 3, with 14 bases in between. CDR3: CATSSRDRYYEQYF. CDR3 DNA: TGTGCCACCAGCTCCCGGGACCGATACTACGAGCAGTACTTC. Variable domain in full (rest from reference TRBV15 and TRBJ2-7): DAMVIQNPRYQVTQFGKPVTLSCSQTLNHNVMYWYQQKSSQAPKLLFHYYDKDFNNEADTPDNFQSRRPNTSFCFLDIRSPGLGDTAMYLCATSSRDRYYEQYFGPGTRLTVT.

Many counts were recorded for this clonotype. The V and J genes are TRBV5-8 and TRBJ1-6, with 8 nucleotides matching TRBD1. V trimming: 5 bases; J trimming: 6 bases; junction bases outside the gene matches: 4. CDR1 and CDR2 from the germline V gene are SGHTS and YDEGEE. The CDR3 has 14 residues. Here the CDR3 reads CASSYGQGNSPLHF. The CDR3 bases are TGTGCCAGCAGTTACGGACAGGGTAATTCACCCCTCCACTTT.

Remarks on this clonotype: One base away lies a much larger clone, so this may be a sequencing read error. V gene TRBV2 combines with J gene TRBJ1-1; D is possibly TRBD1 (5 bases). Between the trimmed V and J ends, which lost 4 bases and 5 bases, there was a span of 11 bases. The germline gives CDR1 SNHLY, CDR2 FYNNEI. CDR3 length equals 13 residues. CDR3 protein: CASSGGLGTEAFF. Written as DNA, the CDR3 is TGTGCCAGCAGTGGGGGCTTGGGGACTGAAGCTTTCTTT.

This clonotype was counted at least ten times. The chain employs TRBV12-3 or TRBV12-4 and TRBJ1-5, with D unresolved. This CDR3 region has 15 residues. The V end lost 5 bases, the J end lost 3 bases, and 14 bases lay between the germline ends. Here the CDR3 DNA reads TGTGCCAGCAGTCCCGGAGTTGAGTACAATCAGCCCCAGCATTTT. Amino acids: CASSPGVEYNQPQHF.

V is TRBV2 and J is TRBJ1-2; D unresolved. In germline, CDR1 is SNHLY, CDR2 FYNNEI. CDR3 length: 13 residues. The V and J ends lost 7 bases and 0 bases respectively, with 9 bases between them. The chain's CDR3 is CASKIEANYGYTF. The DNA for the CDR3 is TGTGCCAGCAAAATAGAAGCTAACTATGGCTACACCTTC.

Many counts were recorded for this clonotype. The CDR3 loop is CASSASILQETQYF. The CDR3 DNA reads as TGTGCCAGCAGCGCCTCTATCCTACAAGAGACCCAGTACTTC. The chain has TRBV7-9 and TRBJ2-5; no firm D call. Germline V gives CDR1 SEHNR, CDR2 FQNEAQ (reference sequence). Trimming took 5 bases from V and 2 from J, leaving 12 bases between them. This CDR3 comprises 14 residues. Filled out from reference TRBV7-9 and TRBJ2-5, the complete variable domain reads DTGVSQNPRHKITKRGQNVTFRCDPISEHNRLYWYRQTLGQGPEFLTYFQNEAQLEKSRLLSDRFSAERPKGSFSTLEIQRTEQGDSAMYLCASSASILQETQYFGPGTRLLVL.

The chain uses TRBV29-1 and TRBJ2-7; D gene ambiguous. Between the trimmed V and J ends, which lost 8 bases and 4 bases, there was a span of 15 bases. Looked up from germline, CDR1 is SQVTM and CDR2 is ANQGSEA. The CDR3 has 12 amino acids. CDR3 nucleotides: TGCAGCTTAGGGTCCGACGGTTACGAGCAGTACTTC. Translation: CSLGSDGYEQYF.

This clonotype was recorded a few times. The chain uses TRBV20-1 and TRBJ1-1; 11 nucleotides align to TRBD1. With V trimmed by 6 bases and J by 10 bases, 19 bases remained unmatched. Looked up from germline, CDR1 is DFQATT and CDR2 is SNEGSKA (reference sequence). The CDR3 extends over 16 amino acids. The CDR3 bases are TGCAGTGCCAGGGACAGGGGGGCTGCAGAGTCTCTCGGAGCTTTCTTT. Translated: CSARDRGAAESLGAFF.

This clonotype was detected a few times. The chain uses TRBV12-3 or TRBV12-4 and TRBJ2-5, with D unresolved. The CDR3 has 15 amino acids. Trimming shortened V by 6 bases and J by 2 bases, and 16 bases separated the two germline ends. CDR3 nucleotide sequence: TGTGCCAGCAGCTTACTCGGAACGGATCAAGAGACCCAGTACTTC. Protein product: CASSLLGTDQETQYF.

Note on this clonotype: A much larger clone differs from this one at a single base, so this may be a read error. This rearrangement joins TRBV7-9 to TRBJ2-7, with D uncertain. The CDR3 extends over 12 amino acids. The V end lost 4 bases, the J end lost 8 bases, and 12 bases lay between the germline ends. CDR1 is SEHNR and CDR2 is FQNEAQ in the germline V gene (reference sequence). Here the CDR3 DNA reads TGTGCCAGCAGCTCGCTTCGTGACAAGCAGTACTTC. Residues: CASSSLRDKQYF.

This clonotype was seen ten or more times. The CDR3 is CASSLPGLAAGELFF. DNA of the CDR3: TGTGCCAGCAGCTTACCTGGACTCGCGGCCGGGGAGCTGTTTTTT. This chain links TRBV7-9 with TRBJ2-2, with a tentative D call TRBD2 (5 bases). From germline, CDR1 is SEHNR and CDR2 FQNEAQ (reference sequence). There are 15 residues in the CDR3. The V end was cut by 2 bases, the J end by 6 bases, with 13 bases between.

The chain couples TRBV20-1 to TRBJ2-7; D may be TRBD1 (5 bases). V lost 2 bases and J 2 bases, leaving 13 bases between the germline ends. Germline loops: CDR1 DFQATT, CDR2 SNEGSKA (reference sequence). The CDR3 runs to 14 residues. Here the CDR3 DNA reads TGCAGTGCTAGACGACTCTGGGGCCCCTACGAGCAGTACTTC. As protein: CSARRLWGPYEQYF.

The gene calls are TRBV7-9 and TRBJ1-1, with a tentative D call TRBD1 (5 bases). The V gene lost 0 bases and the J gene lost 11 bases, with 16 bases spanning the gap. Germline CDR1 reads SEHNR; CDR2 reads FQNEAQ (reference sequence). CDR3 length equals 14 residues. CDR3 sequence reads: CASSLAGTRGQAFF. CDR3 sequence (DNA): TGTGCCAGCAGCTTAGCGGGGACCCGAGGGCAGGCTTTCTTT.

The table lists this clonotype with a few counts. This chain's CDR3 is CASSIYRVGSGNTIYF. CDR3 sequence (DNA): TGTGCCAGCAGCATCTACAGGGTGGGCTCTGGAAACACCATATATTTT. V and J are TRBV7-2 and TRBJ1-3; D might be TRBD1 (6 bases). Germline CDR1 SGHTA, CDR2 FQGNSA. The CDR3 is made up of 16 amino acids. Trimming shortened V by 5 bases and J by 0 bases, and 14 bases separated the two germline ends.